Sequencing of this T cell receptor (beta chain) was carried out in a study of CD8+CD57+ T cells in acquired aplastic anemia. At the level of the study: Healthy donors averaged approximately 11 million reads for CD4+ cells. Broader study findings: Roughly 31 CD8+ CDR3 sequences were shared between patients and controls. Patients did not significantly differ from controls in CD8+ Simpson's diversity.

This clonotype was counted only a few times. Its target is not known. The V end was cut by 7 bases, the J end by 11 bases, with 17 bases between. The CDR3 length is 11 residues. Germline V gives CDR1 SQVTM, CDR2 ANQGSEA. The template used for profiling TCR beta VDJ and CDR3 was genomic DNA. TCRdb fed the reads into MiXCR, producing one record per CDR3 protein. The table lists 400,000 to 450,000 distinct CDR3 sequences, 65% to 75% of them singletons, with approximately 4% in the top ten. The TCR was taken from a human donor in good health, serving as a control. The genes are TRBV29-1 and TRBJ1-1; perhaps TRBD1 as D (5 bases). Sequenced sample: sorted CD4+, CD8+, or CD8+CD57+ T cells (not recorded which) from PBMCs. Here the CDR3 DNA reads TGCAGCGCTCGCGACGGGGCGTGGGCTTTCTTT. This translates into CSARDGAWAFF. Looking up the rest from reference TRBV29-1 and TRBJ1-1 gives the full variable domain: SAVISQKPSRDICQRGTSLTIQCQVDSQVTMMFWYRQQPGQSLTLIATANQGSEATYESGFVIDKFPISRPNLTFSTLTVSNMSPEDSSIYLCSARDGAWAFFGQGTRLTVV.